The clone carrying this TCR beta chain was counted many times. Its cognate antigen is unknown. A TCRbeta library incorporating unique molecular identifiers was prepared. TCRdb called the PCR reads again in MiXCR, with one record for every CDR3 protein. Among roughly 30,000 distinct CDR3 sequences listed, about 7% were seen once. The data are from a study of T-cell reconstitution after alpha-beta-depleted transplantation in children. Study outcomes and limitations: Expanded clones from the graft, numbering several hundred, reportedly supplied alpha-beta T cells about two months after transplant. The authors attributed T-cell counts and diversity one year after transplant mostly to newly produced T cells.

Looked up from germline, CDR1 is LNHDA and CDR2 is SQIVND (reference sequence). The CDR3 runs 16 residues. The V gene lost 3 bases and the J gene lost 0 bases, with 15 bases spanning the gap. The receptor was isolated from a child under three years old who had a stem cell transplant for acute myeloid leukemia, so the T cells may come from the graft donor. Sequenced material: peripheral blood, taken 60 days after TCRalphabeta/CD19-depleted stem cell transplant. V and J are TRBV19 and TRBJ2-7, with D possibly being TRBD2 (7 bases). The CDR3 reads CASSIGAGAFSYEQYF. As DNA, the CDR3 is TGTGCCAGTAGTATCGGGGCGGGGGCCTTCTCCTACGAGCAGTACTTC.